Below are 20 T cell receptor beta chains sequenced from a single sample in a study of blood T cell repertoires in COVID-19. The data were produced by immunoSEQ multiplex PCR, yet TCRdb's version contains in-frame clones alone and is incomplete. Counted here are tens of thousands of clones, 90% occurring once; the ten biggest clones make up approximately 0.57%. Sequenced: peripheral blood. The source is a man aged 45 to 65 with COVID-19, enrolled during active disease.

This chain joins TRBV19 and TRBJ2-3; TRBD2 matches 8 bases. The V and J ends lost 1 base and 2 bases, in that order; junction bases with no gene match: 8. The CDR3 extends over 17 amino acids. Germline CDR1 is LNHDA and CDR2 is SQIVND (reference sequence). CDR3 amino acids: CASSIGWERGPTDTQYF. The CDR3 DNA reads TGTGCCAGTAGTATAGGGTGGGAGCGGGGGCCCACAGATACGCAGTATTTT.

CDR3 sequence: CASSHTGATGDEQFF. In DNA form, the CDR3 reads TGTGCCAGCAGCCACACCGGCGCGACAGGGGATGAGCAGTTCTTC. The rearrangement uses TRBV3-1 (or the pseudogene TRBV3-2) and TRBJ2-1; TRBD1 aligns across 8 bases. The CDR3 sequence is 15 residues long. Per germline, CDR1 LGHDT and CDR2 YNNKEL (reference sequence). The V gene end was trimmed by 3 bases and the J gene end by 8 bases; junction bases not matched to a gene: 9.

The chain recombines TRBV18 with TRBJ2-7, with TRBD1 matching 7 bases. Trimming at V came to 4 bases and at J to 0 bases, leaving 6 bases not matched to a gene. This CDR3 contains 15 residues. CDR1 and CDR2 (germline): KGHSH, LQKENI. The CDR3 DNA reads TGTGCCAGCTCACGGGGTGGGACAGTCTCCTACGAGCAGTACTTC. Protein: CASSRGGTVSYEQYF.

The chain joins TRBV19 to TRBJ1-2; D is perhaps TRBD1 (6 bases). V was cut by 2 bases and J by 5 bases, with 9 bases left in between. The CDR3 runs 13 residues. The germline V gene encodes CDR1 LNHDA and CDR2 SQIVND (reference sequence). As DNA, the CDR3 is TGTGCCAGTAGTATACAGGGGCAATATGGCTACACCTTC. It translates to CASSIQGQYGYTF.

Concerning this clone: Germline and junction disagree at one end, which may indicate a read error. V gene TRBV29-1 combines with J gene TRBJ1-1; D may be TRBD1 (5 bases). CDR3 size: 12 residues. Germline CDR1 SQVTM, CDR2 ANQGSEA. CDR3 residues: CSVEGFRVEAFF. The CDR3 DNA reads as TGCAGCGTCGAAGGTTTCAGGGTAGAAGCTTTCTTT. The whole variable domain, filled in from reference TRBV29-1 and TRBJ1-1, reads SAVISQKPSRDICQRGTSLTIQCQVDSQVTMMFWYRQQPGQSLTLIATANQGSEATYESGFVIDKFPISRPNLTFSTLTVSNMSPEDSSIYLCSVEGFRVEAFFGQGTRLTVV.

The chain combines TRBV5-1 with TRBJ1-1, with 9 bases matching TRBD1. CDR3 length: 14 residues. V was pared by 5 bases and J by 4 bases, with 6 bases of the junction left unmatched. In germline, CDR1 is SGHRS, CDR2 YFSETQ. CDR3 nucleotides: TGCGCCAGCAGAAAGGAGGACAGGGGCACTGAAGCTTTCTTT. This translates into CASRKEDRGTEAFF.

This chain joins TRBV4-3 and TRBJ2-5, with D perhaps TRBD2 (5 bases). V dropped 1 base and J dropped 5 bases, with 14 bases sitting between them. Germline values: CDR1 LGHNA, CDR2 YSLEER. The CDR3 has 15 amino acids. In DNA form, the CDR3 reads TGCGCCAGCAGCCAAGGGATGGCGGGTCGGGAGACCCAGTACTTC. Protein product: CASSQGMAGRETQYF.

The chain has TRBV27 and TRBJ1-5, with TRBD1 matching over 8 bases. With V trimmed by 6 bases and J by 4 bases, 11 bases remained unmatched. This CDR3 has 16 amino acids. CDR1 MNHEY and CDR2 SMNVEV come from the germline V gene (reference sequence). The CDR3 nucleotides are TGTGCCAGCAGGACAGGACAGGGCCGAGGAAATCAGCCCCAGCATTTT. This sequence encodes CASRTGQGRGNQPQHF.

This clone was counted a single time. The CDR3 nucleotides read TGCAGCGTCGGTCAGGGTAGCAATCAGCCCCAGCATTTT. It translates to CSVGQGSNQPQHF. The chain joins TRBV29-1 to TRBJ1-5, with TRBD1 as a possible D gene (5 bases). CDR1 and CDR2 (germline): SQVTM, ANQGSEA. This CDR3 is 13 amino acids long. Trimming pared 6 bases from V and 0 bases from J, leaving 9 bases between.

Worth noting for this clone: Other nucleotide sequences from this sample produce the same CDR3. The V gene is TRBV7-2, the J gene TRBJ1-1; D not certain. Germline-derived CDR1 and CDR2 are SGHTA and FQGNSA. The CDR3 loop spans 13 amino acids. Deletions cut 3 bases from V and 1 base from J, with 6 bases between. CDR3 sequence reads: CASSFSRNTEAFF. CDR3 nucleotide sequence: TGTGCCAGCAGCTTTTCCAGGAACACTGAAGCTTTCTTT. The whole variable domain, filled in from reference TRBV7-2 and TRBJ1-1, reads GAGVSQSPSNKVTEKGKDVELRCDPISGHTALYWYRQSLGQGLEFLIYFQGNSAPDKSGLPSDRFSAERTGGSVSTLTIQRTQQEDSAVYLCASSFSRNTEAFFGQGTRLTVV.

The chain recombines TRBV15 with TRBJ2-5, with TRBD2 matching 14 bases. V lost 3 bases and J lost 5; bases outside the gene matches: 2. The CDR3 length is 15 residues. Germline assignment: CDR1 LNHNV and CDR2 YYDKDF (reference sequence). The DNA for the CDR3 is TGTGCCACCAGCAGCGGGACTAGCGGGAGTGAGACCCAGTACTTC. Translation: CATSSGTSGSETQYF.

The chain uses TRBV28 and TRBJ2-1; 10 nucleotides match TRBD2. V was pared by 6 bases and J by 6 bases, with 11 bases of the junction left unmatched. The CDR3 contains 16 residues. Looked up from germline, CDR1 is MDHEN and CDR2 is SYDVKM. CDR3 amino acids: CASSLVGQREGNEQFF. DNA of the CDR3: TGTGCCAGCAGCCTCGTCGGCCAGCGGGAGGGCAATGAGCAGTTCTTC.

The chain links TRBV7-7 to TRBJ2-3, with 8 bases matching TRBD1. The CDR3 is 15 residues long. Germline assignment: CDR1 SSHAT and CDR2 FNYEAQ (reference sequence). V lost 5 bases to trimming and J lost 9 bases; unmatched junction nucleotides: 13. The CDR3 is CASSPDRGWGGTQYF. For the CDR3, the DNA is TGTGCCAGCAGCCCCGACAGGGGTTGGGGAGGAACGCAGTATTTT.

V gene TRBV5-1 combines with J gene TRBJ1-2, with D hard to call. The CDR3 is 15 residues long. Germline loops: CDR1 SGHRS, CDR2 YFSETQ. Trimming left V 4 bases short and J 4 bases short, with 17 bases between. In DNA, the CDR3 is TGCGCCAGCAGCCAAGGTACAGCCGCCAGCTATGGCTACACCTTC. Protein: CASSQGTAASYGYTF.

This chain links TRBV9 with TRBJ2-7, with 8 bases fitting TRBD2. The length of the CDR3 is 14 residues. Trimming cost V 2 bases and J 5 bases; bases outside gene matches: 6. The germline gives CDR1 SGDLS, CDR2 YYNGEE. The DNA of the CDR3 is TGTGCCAGCAGCGTGAGCGGGAGTTCGCACGAGCAGTACTTC. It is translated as CASSVSGSSHEQYF. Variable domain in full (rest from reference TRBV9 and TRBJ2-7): DSGVTQTPKHLITATGQRVTLRCSPRSGDLSVYWYQQSLDQGLQFLIQYYNGEERAKGNILERFSAQQFPDLHSELNLSSLELGDSALYFCASSVSGSSHEQYFGPGTRLTVT.

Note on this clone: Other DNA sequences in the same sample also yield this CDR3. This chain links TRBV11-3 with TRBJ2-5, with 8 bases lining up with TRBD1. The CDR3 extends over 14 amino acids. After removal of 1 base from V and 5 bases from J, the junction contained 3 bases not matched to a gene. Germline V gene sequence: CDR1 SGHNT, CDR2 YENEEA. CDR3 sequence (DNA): TGTGCCAGCAGCTTAGGGGCAGGGGGCGAGACCCAGTACTTC. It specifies CASSLGAGGETQYF. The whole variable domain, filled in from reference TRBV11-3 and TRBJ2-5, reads EAGVVQSPRYKIIEKKQPVAFWCNPISGHNTLYWYLQNLGQGPELLIRYENEEAVDDSQLPKDRFSAERLKGVDSTLKIQPAELGDSAVYLCASSLGAGGETQYFGPGTRLLVL.

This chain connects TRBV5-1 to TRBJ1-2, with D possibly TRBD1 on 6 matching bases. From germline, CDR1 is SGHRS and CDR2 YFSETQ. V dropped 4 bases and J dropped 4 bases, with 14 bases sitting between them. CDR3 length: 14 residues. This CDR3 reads CASSLDTGPYGYTF. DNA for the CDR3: TGCGCCAGCAGCCTGGATACAGGGCCCTATGGCTACACCTTC.

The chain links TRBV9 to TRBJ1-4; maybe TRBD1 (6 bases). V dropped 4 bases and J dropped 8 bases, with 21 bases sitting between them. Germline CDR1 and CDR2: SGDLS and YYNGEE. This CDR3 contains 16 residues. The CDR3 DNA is TGTGCCAGCAGCCCCCGTGTAGGGGGGGAGGGAGAAAAACTGTTTTTT. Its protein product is CASSPRVGGEGEKLFF.

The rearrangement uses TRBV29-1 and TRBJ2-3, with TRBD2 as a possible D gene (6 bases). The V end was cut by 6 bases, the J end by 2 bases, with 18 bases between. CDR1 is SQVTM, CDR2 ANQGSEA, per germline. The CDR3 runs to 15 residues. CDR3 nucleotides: TGCAGCGTCTCACTAGCTATTTCCTCCACAGATACGCAGTATTTT. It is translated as CSVSLAISSTDTQYF.

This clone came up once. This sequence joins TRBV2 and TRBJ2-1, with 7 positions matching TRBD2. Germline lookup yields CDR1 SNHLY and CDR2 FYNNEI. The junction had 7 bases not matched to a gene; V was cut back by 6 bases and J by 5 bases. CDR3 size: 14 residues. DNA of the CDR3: TGTGCCAGCAGCGGGCTAGCGGCCCACAATGAGCAGTTCTTC. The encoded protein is CASSGLAAHNEQFF.